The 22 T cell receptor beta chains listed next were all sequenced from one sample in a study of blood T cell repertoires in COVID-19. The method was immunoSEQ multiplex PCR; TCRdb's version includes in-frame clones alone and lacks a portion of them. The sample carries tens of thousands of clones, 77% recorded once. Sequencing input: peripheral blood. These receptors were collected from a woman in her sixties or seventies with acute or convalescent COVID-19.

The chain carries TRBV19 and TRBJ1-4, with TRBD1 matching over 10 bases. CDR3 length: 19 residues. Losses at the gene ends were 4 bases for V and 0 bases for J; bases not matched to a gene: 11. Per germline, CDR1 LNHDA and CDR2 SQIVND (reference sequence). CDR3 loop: CASSTRTGGKGSTNEKLFF. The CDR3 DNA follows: TGTGCCAGTAGTACGAGGACAGGGGGGAAGGGGTCAACTAATGAAAAACTGTTTTTT.

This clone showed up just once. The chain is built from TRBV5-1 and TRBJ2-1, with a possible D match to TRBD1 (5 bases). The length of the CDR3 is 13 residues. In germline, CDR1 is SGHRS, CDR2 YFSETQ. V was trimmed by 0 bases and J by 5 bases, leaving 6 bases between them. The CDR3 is CASSLAGNNEQFF. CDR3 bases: TGCGCCAGCAGCTTGGCAGGGAACAATGAGCAGTTCTTC.

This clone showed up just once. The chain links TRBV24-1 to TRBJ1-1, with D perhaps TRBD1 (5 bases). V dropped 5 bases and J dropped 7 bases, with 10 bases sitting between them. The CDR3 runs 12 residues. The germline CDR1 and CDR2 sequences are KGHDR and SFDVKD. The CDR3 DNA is TGTGCCACCAGTGGTGCAGGGATTGAAGCTTTCTTT. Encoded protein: CATSGAGIEAFF.

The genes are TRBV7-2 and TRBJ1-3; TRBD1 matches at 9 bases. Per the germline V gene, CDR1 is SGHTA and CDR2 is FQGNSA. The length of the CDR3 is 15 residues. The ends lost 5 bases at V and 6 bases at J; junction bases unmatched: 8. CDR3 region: CASSRPGTGSNTIYF. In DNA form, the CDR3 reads TGTGCCAGCAGCCGCCCCGGGACAGGGTCAAACACCATATATTTT.

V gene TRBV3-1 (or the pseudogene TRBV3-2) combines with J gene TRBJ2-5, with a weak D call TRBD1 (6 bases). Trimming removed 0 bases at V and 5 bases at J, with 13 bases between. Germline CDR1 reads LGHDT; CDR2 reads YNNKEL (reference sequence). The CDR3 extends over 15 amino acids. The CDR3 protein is CASSQDRQGLETQYF. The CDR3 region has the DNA TGTGCCAGCAGCCAAGATCGGCAGGGGCTGGAGACCCAGTACTTC.

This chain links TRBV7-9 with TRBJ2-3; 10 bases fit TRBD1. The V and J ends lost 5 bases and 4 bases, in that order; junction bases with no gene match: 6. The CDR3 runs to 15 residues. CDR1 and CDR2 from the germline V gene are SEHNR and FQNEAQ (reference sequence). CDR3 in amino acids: CASSTDRGSPDTQYF. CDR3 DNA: TGTGCCAGCAGCACGGACAGGGGGAGCCCAGATACGCAGTATTTT. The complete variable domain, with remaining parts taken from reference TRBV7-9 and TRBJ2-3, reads DTGVSQNPRHKITKRGQNVTFRCDPISEHNRLYWYRQTLGQGPEFLTYFQNEAQLEKSRLLSDRFSAERPKGSFSTLEIQRTEQGDSAMYLCASSTDRGSPDTQYFGPGTRLTVL.

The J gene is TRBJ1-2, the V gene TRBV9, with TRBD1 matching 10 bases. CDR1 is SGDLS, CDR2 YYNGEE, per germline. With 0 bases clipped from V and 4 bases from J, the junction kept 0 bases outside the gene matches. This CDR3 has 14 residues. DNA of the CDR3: TGTGCCAGCAGCGTAGGGACAGGGGGCTATGGCTACACCTTC. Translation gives CASSVGTGGYGYTF.

Here the CDR3 reads CASRGDGGTQYF. As DNA, the CDR3 is TGTGCCAGTAGGGGAGACGGAGGTACGCAGTATTTT. The chain uses TRBV19 and TRBJ2-3, with D perhaps TRBD2 (5 bases). The CDR3 loop spans 12 amino acids. Trimming left V 6 bases short and J 8 bases short, with 12 bases between. The germline V gene has CDR1 LNHDA and CDR2 SQIVND (reference sequence).

In DNA, the CDR3 is TGTGCCAGCAGACAATCGACTAGCGGATACTACGAGCAGTACTTC. Translation: CASRQSTSGYYEQYF. This chain links TRBV4-2 with TRBJ2-7, with 9 bases matching TRBD2. V lost 6 bases to trimming and J lost 3 bases; unmatched junction nucleotides: 9. The germline gives CDR1 LGHNA, CDR2 YNFKEQ. CDR3 length: 15 residues.

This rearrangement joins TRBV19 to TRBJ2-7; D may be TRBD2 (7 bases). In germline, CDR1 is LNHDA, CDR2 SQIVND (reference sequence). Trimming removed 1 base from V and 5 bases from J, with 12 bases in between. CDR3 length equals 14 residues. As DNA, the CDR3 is TGTGCCAGTAGTATAGGGGGGGGCGTCGACGAGCAGTACTTC. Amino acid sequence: CASSIGGGVDEQYF.

CDR3 sequence: CASTESGTKNSPLHF. DNA for the CDR3: TGTGCCAGCACCGAATCCGGGACAAAGAATTCACCCCTCCACTTT. This chain uses TRBV7-9 with TRBJ1-6, with D possibly matching TRBD1 (6 bases). V was shortened by 7 bases and J by 7 bases, with 17 bases between the two germline ends. The CDR3 has 15 residues. The germline CDR1 and CDR2 sequences are SEHNR and FQNEAQ (reference sequence). Full variable domain (remainder filled in from reference TRBV7-9 and TRBJ1-6): DTGVSQNPRHKITKRGQNVTFRCDPISEHNRLYWYRQTLGQGPEFLTYFQNEAQLEKSRLLSDRFSAERPKGSFSTLEIQRTEQGDSAMYLCASTESGTKNSPLHFGNGTRLTVT.

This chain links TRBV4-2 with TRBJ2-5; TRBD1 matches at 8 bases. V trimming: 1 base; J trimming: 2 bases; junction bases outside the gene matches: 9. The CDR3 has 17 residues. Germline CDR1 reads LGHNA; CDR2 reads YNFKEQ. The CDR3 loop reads CASSQVSGTGPQETQYF. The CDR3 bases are TGTGCCAGCAGCCAAGTTTCCGGGACAGGTCCTCAAGAGACCCAGTACTTC.

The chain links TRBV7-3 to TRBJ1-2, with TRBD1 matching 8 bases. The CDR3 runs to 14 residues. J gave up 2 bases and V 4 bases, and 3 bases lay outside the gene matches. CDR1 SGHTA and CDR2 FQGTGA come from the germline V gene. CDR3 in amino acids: CASSSGQENYGYTF. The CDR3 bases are TGTGCCAGCAGCTCGGGACAGGAGAACTATGGCTACACCTTC. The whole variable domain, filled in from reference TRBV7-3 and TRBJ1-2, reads GAGVSQTPSNKVTEKGKYVELRCDPISGHTALYWYRQSLGQGPEFLIYFQGTGAADDSGLPNDRFFAVRPEGSVSTLKIQRTERGDSAVYLCASSSGQENYGYTFGSGTRLTVV.

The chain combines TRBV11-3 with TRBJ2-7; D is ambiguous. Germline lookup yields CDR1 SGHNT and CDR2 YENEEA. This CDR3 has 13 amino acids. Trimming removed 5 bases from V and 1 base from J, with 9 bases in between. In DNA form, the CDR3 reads TGTGCCAGCAGCCCCGGTGTTTCCTACGAGCAGTACTTC. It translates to CASSPGVSYEQYF.

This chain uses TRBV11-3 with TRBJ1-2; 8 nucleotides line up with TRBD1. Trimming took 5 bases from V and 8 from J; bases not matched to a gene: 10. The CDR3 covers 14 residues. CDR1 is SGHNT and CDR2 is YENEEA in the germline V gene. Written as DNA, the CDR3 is TGTGCCAGCAGCCCAAGAGACAGGGGTGGCGGCTACACCTTC. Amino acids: CASSPRDRGGGYTF. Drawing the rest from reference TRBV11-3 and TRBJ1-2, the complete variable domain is EAGVVQSPRYKIIEKKQPVAFWCNPISGHNTLYWYLQNLGQGPELLIRYENEEAVDDSQLPKDRFSAERLKGVDSTLKIQPAELGDSAVYLCASSPRDRGGGYTFGSGTRLTVV.

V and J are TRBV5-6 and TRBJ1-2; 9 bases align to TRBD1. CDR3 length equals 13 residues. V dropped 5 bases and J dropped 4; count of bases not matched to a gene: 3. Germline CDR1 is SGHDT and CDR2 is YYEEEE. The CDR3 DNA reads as TGTGCCAGCAGGGTACAGGGGGCCTATGGCTACACCTTC. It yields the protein CASRVQGAYGYTF.

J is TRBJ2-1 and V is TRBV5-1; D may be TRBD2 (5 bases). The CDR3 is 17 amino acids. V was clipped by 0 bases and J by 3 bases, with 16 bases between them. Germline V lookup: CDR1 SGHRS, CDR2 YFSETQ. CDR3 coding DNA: TGCGCCAGCAGCTTGGCCTGGCGGCTAGCTGACTACAATGAGCAGTTCTTC. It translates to CASSLAWRLADYNEQFF.

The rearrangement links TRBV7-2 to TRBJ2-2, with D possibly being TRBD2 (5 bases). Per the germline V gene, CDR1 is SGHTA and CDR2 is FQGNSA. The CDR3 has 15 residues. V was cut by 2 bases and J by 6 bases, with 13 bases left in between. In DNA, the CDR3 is TGTGCCAGCAGCTTAAGACCCGGGATCCCCGGGGAGCTGTTTTTT. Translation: CASSLRPGIPGELFF.

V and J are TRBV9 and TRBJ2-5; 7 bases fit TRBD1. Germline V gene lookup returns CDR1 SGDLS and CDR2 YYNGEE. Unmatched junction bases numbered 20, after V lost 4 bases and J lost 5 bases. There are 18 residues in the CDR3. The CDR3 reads CASSSGVGGRAVGETQYF. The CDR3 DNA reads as TGTGCCAGCAGCTCAGGGGTAGGGGGCAGGGCCGTAGGGGAGACCCAGTACTTC.

Here the CDR3 DNA reads TGTGCCAGCGGCTTAACAGGGAGCGCCGGGGAGCTGTTTTTT. Residues: CASGLTGSAGELFF. This chain joins TRBV6-5 and TRBJ2-2, with D perhaps TRBD1 (6 bases). V gave up 8 bases and J gave up 6 bases, with 16 bases separating them. The CDR3 covers 14 residues. Germline lookup yields CDR1 MNHEY and CDR2 SVGAGI.

The CDR3 coding sequence is TGTGCCTGGAGCGCAGACAGGGGGCACTATGGCTACACCTTC. This translates into CAWSADRGHYGYTF. V usage is TRBV30 and J usage is TRBJ1-2; TRBD1 aligns across 10 bases. The trim removed 3 bases at V and 3 bases at J, leaving 4 bases unmatched. This CDR3 is built from 14 residues. The V gene's germline CDR1 is GTSNPN and CDR2 SVGIG (reference sequence).

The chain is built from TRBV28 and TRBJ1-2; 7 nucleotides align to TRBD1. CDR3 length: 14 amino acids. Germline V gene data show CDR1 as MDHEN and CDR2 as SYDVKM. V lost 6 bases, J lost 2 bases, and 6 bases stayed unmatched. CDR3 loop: CASRTGTENYGYTF. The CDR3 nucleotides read TGTGCCAGCAGGACCGGGACAGAAAACTATGGCTACACCTTC.